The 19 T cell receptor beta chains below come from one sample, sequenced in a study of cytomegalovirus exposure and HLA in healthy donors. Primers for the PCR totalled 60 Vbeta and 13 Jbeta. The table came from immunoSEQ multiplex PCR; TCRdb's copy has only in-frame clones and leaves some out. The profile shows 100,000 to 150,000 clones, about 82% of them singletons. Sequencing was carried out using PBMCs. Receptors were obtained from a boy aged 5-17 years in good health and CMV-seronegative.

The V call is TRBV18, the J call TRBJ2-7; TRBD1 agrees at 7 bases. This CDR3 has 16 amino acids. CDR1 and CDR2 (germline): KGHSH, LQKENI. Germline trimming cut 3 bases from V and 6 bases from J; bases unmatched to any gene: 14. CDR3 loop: CASSPEPTGIPSEQYF. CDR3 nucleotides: TGTGCCAGCTCACCGGAGCCGACAGGGATTCCGTCCGAGCAGTACTTC.

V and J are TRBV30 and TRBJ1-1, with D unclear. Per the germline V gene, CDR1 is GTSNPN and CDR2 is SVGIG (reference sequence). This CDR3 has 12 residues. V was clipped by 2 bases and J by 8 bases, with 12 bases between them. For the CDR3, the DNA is TGTGCCTGGAGTCCCGGAGAAAACGAAGCTTTCTTT. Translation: CAWSPGENEAFF.

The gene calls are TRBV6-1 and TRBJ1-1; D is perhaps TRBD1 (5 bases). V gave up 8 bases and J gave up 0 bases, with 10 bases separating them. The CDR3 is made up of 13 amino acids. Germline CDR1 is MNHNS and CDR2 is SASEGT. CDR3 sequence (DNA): TGTGCCAGCGAACAGGTCCTGAACACTGAAGCTTTCTTT. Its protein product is CASEQVLNTEAFF.

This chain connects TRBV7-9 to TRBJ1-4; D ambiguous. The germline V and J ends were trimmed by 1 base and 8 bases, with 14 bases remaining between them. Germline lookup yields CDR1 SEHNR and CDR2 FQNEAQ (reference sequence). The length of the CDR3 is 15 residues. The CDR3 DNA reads TGTGCCAGCAGCTTAGATCGGGCAGGAGGCGAAAAACTGTTTTTT. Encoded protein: CASSLDRAGGEKLFF.

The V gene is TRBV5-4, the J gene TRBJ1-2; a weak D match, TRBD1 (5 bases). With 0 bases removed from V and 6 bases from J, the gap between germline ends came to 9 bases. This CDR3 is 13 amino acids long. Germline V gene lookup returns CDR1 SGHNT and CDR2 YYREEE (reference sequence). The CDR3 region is CASSLAQGDGYTF. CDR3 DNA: TGTGCCAGCAGCTTGGCTCAGGGTGATGGCTACACCTTC.

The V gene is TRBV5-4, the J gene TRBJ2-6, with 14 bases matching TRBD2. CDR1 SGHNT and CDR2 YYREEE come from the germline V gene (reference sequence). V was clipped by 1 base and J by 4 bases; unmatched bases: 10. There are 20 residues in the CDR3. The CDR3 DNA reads TGTGCCAGCAGCTTGATCGGTACCGGACTAGCGGGAGGCGGGGCCAACGTCCTGACTTTC. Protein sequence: CASSLIGTGLAGGGANVLTF.

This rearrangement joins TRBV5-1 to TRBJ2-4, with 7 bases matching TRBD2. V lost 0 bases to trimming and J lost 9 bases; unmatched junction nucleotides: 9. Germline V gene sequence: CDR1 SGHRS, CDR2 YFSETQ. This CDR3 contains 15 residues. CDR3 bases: TGCGCCAGCAGCTTGGGCGGGGGACGTAGCCCCATTCAGTACTTC. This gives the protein CASSLGGGRSPIQYF.

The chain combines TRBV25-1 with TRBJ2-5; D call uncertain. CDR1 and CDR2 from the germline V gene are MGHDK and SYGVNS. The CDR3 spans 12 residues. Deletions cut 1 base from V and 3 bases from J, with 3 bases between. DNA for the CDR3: TGTGCCAGCAGTGAATTCGAAGAGACCCAGTACTTC. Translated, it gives CASSEFEETQYF.

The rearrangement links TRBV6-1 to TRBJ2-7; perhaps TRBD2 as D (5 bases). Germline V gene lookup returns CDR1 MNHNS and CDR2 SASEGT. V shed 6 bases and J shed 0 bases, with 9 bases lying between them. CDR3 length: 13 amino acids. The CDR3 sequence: CASSFDYSYEQYF. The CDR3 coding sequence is TGTGCCAGCAGCTTCGACTACTCCTACGAGCAGTACTTC.

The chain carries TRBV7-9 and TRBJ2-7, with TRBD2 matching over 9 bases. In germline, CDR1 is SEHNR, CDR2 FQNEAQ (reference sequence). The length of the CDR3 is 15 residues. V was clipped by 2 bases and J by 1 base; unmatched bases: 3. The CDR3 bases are TGTGCCAGCAGCTTATTAGCGGGAGCATCCTACGAGCAGTACTTC. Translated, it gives CASSLLAGASYEQYF. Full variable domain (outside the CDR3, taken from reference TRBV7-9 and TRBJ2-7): DTGVSQNPRHKITKRGQNVTFRCDPISEHNRLYWYRQTLGQGPEFLTYFQNEAQLEKSRLLSDRFSAERPKGSFSTLEIQRTEQGDSAMYLCASSLLAGASYEQYFGPGTRLTVT.

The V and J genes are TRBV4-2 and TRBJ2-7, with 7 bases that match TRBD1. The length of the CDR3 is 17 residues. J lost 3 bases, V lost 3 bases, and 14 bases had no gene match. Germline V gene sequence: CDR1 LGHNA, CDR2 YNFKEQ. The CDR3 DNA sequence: TGTGCCAGCAGCCATCCCATACAGGGGCGTCGCCTCTACGAGCAGTACTTC. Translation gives CASSHPIQGRRLYEQYF.

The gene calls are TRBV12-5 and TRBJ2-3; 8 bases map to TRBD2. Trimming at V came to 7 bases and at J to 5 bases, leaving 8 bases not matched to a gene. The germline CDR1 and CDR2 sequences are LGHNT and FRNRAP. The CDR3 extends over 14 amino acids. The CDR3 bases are TGTGCTAGTGCCCGGGGGGGGGCGAGAGATACGCAGTATTTT. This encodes CASARGGARDTQYF.

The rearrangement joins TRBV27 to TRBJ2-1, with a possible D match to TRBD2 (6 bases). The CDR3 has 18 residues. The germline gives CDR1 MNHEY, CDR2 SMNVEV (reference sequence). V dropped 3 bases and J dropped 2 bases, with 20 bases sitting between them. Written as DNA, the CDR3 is TGTGCCAGCAGTTTTTTCCTCACCAGGGCGGGAACCTACAATGAGCAGTTCTTC. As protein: CASSFFLTRAGTYNEQFF.

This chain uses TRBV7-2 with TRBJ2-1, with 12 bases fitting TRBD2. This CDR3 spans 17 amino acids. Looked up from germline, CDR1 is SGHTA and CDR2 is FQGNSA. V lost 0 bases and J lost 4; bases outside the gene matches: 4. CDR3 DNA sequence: TGTGCCAGCAGCTTAGCGTCGACTAGCGGGGGATACAATGAGCAGTTCTTC. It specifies CASSLASTSGGYNEQFF. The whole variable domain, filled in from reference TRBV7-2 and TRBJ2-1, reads GAGVSQSPSNKVTEKGKDVELRCDPISGHTALYWYRQSLGQGLEFLIYFQGNSAPDKSGLPSDRFSAERTGGSVSTLTIQRTQQEDSAVYLCASSLASTSGGYNEQFFGPGTRLTVL.

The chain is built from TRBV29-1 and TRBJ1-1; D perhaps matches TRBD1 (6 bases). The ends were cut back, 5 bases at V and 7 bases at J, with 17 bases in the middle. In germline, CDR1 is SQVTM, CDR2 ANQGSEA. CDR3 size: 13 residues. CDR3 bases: TGCAGCGTTACCAGGGACACGGGGGGTGAAGCTTTCTTT. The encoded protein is CSVTRDTGGEAFF.

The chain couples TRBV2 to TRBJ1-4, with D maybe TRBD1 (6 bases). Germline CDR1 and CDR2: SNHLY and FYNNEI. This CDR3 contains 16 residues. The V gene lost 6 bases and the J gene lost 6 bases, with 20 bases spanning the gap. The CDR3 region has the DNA TGTGCCAGCAGCCACTCGGGGGGGGGCAGCGATGAAAAACTGTTTTTT. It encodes CASSHSGGGSDEKLFF.

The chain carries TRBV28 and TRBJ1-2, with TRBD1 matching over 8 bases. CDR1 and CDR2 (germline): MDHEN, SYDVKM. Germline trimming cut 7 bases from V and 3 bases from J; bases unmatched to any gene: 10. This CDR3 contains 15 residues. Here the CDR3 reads CASTPGTGRHYGYTF. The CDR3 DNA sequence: TGTGCCAGCACCCCAGGGACAGGTCGACACTATGGCTACACCTTC.

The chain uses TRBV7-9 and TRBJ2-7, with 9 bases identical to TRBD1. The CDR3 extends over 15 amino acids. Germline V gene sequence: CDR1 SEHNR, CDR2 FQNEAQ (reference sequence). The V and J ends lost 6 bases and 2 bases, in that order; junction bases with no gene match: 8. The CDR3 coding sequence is TGTGCCAGCAGACATACTACAGGGGGCCCCTACGAGCAGTACTTC. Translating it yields CASRHTTGGPYEQYF.

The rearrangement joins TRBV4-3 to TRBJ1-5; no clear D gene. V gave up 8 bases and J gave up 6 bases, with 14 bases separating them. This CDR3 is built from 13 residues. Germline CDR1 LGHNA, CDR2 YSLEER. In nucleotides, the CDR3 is TGCGCCAGCGGACCCGCCGGAGGTCAGCCCCAGCATTTT. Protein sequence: CASGPAGGQPQHF.